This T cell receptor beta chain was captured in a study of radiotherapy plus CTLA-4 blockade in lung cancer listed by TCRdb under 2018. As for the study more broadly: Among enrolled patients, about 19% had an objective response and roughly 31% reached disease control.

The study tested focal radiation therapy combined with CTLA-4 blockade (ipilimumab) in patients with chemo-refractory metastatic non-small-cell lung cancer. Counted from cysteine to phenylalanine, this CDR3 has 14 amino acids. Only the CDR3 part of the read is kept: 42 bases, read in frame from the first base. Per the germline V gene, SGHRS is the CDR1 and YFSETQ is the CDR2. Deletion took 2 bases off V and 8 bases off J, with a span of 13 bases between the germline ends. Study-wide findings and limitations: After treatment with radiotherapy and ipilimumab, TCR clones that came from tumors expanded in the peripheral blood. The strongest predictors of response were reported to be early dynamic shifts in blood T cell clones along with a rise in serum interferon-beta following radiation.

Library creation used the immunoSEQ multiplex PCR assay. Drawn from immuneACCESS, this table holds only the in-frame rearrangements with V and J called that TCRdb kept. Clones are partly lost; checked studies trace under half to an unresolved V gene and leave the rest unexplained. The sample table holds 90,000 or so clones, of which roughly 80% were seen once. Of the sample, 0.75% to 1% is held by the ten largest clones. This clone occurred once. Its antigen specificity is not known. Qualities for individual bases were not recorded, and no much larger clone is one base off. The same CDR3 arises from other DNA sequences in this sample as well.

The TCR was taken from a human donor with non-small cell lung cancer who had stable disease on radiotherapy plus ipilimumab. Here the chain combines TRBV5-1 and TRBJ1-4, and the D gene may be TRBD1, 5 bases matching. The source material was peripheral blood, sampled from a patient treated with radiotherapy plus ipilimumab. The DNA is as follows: TGCGCCAGCAGCTTACAAGGGGCGCGAGAAAAACTGTTTTTT. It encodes CASSLQGAREKLFF.